A selection of T cell receptor beta chains follows, all from one sample in a study of cytomegalovirus exposure and HLA in healthy donors. The method was immunoSEQ multiplex PCR; TCRdb's version includes in-frame clones alone and lacks a portion of them. This table holds around 170,000 clones, 65% to 85% found once. The source material was PBMCs. Receptor source: a woman between 45 and 65 years old in good health and CMV-seropositive. Both conserved end residues are part of each CDR3. The order of the fields is V gene, J gene, clone size, D gene, CDR3 protein, CDR3 DNA. A D gene is named only where the DNA matches it firmly. For some rows the clone size is stated as once, few or many, or as a class when expanded; others skip it.

>TRBV11-2|TRBJ2-7|NA|TRBD1
CASSRDRNYEQYF
TGTGCCAGCAGCCGGGACAGAAACTACGAGCAGTACTTC
>TRBV6-5|TRBJ1-1|NA|NA
CASSYQTTVSTEAFF
TGTGCCAGCAGCTACCAGACGACAGTTAGCACTGAAGCTTTCTTT
>TRBV29-1|TRBJ2-1|few|TRBD2
CSGLRGSSYNEQFF
TGCAGCGGACTACGCGGGAGCTCCTACAATGAGCAGTTCTTC
>TRBV7-2|TRBJ1-2|NA|NA
CASSLAIRGGIGYTF
TGTGCCAGCAGCTTAGCGATCCGGGGGGGGATCGGCTACACCTTC
>TRBV19|TRBJ2-1|few|NA
CASSISTRHEQFF
TGTGCCAGTAGTATTTCGACTCGTCATGAGCAGTTCTTC
>TRBV25-1|TRBJ2-4|NA|TRBD1
CASGRDRAGKNIQYF
TGTGCCAGCGGAAGGGACAGGGCGGGAAAAAACATTCAGTACTTC
>TRBV18|TRBJ1-6|NA|TRBD1
CASSPDRDHYNSPLHF
TGTGCCAGCTCACCCGACAGGGATCATTATAATTCACCCCTCCACTTT
>TRBV4-2|TRBJ2-1|few|TRBD2
CASSQEGRQSGRPNEQFF
TGTGCCAGCAGCCAAGAGGGGAGGCAGAGCGGGAGGCCCAATGAGCAGTTCTTC
>TRBV27|TRBJ1-4|NA|NA
CATPPARAVRQGKNEKLFF
TGTGCCACCCCCCCCGCGCGGGCAGTTCGACAAGGTAAAAATGAAAAACTGTTTTTT
>TRBV10-3|TRBJ1-1|once|NA
CAISQTENTEAFF
TGTGCCATCAGTCAAACAGAGAACACTGAAGCTTTCTTT
>TRBV7-2|TRBJ1-1|NA|NA
CASSLEGSVTEAFF
TGTGCCAGCAGCTTAGAGGGGTCAGTCACTGAAGCTTTCTTT
>TRBV7-2|TRBJ1-5|NA|NA
CASSLEQRWNQPQHF
TGTGCCAGCAGCTTAGAACAAAGATGGAATCAGCCCCAGCATTTT
>TRBV5-4|TRBJ2-7|NA|TRBD2
CASSLMATGTSGYEQYF
TGTGCCAGCAGCTTGATGGCCACCGGGACTAGCGGCTACGAGCAGTACTTC
>TRBV7-6|TRBJ2-1|NA|TRBD2
CASSLGAAGGYNEQFF
TGTGCCAGCAGCTTAGGCGCGGCGGGGGGGTACAATGAGCAGTTCTTC
>TRBV29-1|TRBJ2-5|few|NA
CSVALAEGETQYF
TGCAGCGTCGCTTTAGCGGAGGGGGAGACCCAGTACTTC
>TRBV4-1|TRBJ2-7|NA|TRBD2
CASSRGLAESYEQYF
TGCGCCAGCAGCAGGGGACTAGCGGAGTCCTACGAGCAGTACTTC
>TRBV6-6|TRBJ1-1|NA|NA
CASSPGVLNTEAFF
TGTGCCAGCAGCCCCGGGGTTCTGAACACTGAAGCTTTCTTT
>TRBV7-7|TRBJ2-1|NA|NA
CASIVPRGRSSYNEQFF
TGTGCTAGCATCGTCCCTCGAGGGCGCAGCTCCTACAATGAGCAGTTCTTC
>TRBV10-3|TRBJ1-2|NA|NA
CAISESVGYTF
TGTGCCATCAGTGAGTCCGTTGGCTACACCTTC
>TRBV6-4|TRBJ2-3|NA|NA
CASALEEGDTQYF
TGTGCCAGCGCCCTAGAGGAGGGAGATACGCAGTATTTT